This entry describes one TCR beta chain. The CDR3 is made up of 15 amino acids. From germline, CDR1 is LNHNV and CDR2 YYDKDF (reference sequence). V lost 0 bases, J lost 5 bases, and 13 bases lay in between. The sample is drawn from a study of control samples from healthy donors and cancer patients. Measured with immunoSEQ multiplex PCR; TCRdb has only the in-frame clones, and not every one. The sample lists roughly 70,000 clones, roughly 93% occurring once. The clonotype was recovered from a woman aged 25 to 45 in good health. Sequenced input: blood. The V gene is TRBV15, the J gene TRBJ1-2; a weak D match, TRBD1 (6 bases). The CDR3 loop reads CATSRDVGGAYGYTF. The CDR3 coding sequence is TGTGCCACCAGCAGAGATGTTGGGGGGGCGTATGGCTACACCTTC.